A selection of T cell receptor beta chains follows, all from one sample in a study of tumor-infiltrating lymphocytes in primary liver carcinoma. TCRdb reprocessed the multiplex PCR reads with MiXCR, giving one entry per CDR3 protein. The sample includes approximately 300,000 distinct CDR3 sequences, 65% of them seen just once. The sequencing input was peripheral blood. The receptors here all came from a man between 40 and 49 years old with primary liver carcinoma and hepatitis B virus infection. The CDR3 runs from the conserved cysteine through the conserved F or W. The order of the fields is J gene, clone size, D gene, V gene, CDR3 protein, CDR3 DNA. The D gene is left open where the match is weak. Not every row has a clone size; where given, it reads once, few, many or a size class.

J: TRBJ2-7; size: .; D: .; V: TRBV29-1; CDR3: CSVSGTAEGGSYELYF; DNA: TGCAGCGTCTCCGGCACGGCGGAGGGGGGCTCCTACGAGCTGTACTTC
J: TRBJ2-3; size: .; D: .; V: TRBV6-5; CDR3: CASGPIGLTGTDTQYF; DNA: TGTGCCAGCGGTCCGATAGGGCTAACTGGCACAGATACGCAGTATTTT
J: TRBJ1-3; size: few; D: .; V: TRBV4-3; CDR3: CASSRDRVYGNTIYF; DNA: TGCGCCAGCAGCCGAGATCGGGTATATGGAAACACCATATATTTT
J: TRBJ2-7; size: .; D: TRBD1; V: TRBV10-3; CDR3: CATSPTGVKSYRQYF; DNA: TGCGCCACCAGTCCCACAGGGGTAAAATCCTACAGGCAGTACTTC
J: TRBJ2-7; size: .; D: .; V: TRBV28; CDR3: CANSFGTYEQYF; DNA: TGTGCCAACAGTTTCGGCACTTACGAGCAGTACTTC
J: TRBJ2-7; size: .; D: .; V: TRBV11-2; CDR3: CASSLVSIYEQYF; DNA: TGTGCCAGCAGTTTAGTTTCGATCTACGAGCAGTACTTC
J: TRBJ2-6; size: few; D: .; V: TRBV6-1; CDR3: CASSPSSGANVLTF; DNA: TGTGCCAGCAGTCCCTCCTCTGGGGCCAACGTCCTGACTTTC
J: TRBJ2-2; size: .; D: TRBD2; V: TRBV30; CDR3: CACLGTSGRTGELFF; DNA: TGTGCCTGCTTGGGGACTAGCGGGAGGACCGGGGAGCTGTTTTTT
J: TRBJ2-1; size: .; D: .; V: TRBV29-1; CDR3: CSATGFTGSSSYNEQFF; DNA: TGCAGCGCGACAGGCTTTACGGGATCCAGCTCCTACAATGAGCAGTTCTTC
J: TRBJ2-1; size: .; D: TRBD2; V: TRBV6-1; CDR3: CASSGRVAGGRSSYNEQFF; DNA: TGTGCCAGCAGTGGTCGAGTAGCGGGAGGTCGCAGCTCCTACAATGAGCAGTTCTTC
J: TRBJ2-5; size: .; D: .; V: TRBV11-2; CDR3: CASGLSRQGGETQYF; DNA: TGTGCCAGCGGCTTAAGTCGACAAGGTGGGGAGACCCAGTATTTC
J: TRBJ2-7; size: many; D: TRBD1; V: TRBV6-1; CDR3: CASRKGQGETYEQYF; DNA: TGTGCCAGCAGAAAGGGACAGGGGGAGACCTACGAGCAGTACTTC
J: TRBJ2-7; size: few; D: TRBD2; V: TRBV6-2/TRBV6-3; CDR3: CASSCRAGTSGYEQYF; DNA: TGTGCCAGCAGTTGCCGCGCCGGTACTAGCGGCTACGAGCAGTACTTC
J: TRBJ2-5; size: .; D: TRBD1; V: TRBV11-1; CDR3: CASRMRQGRETQYF; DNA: TGTGCAAGCAGAATGAGACAGGGTCGAGAGACCCAGTACTTC
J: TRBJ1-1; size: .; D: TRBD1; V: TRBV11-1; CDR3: CANSSRTGIGSEAFF; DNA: TGTGCCAACAGCTCACGGACAGGGATAGGGAGTGAAGCTTTCTTT
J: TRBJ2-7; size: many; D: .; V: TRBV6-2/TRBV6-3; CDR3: CASSGTPYEQYF; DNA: TGTGCCAGCAGTGGGACTCCCTACGAGCAGTACTTC
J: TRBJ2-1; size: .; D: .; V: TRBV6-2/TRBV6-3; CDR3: CGSRLQGYYHEQFF; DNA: TGTGGCAGCAGATTGCAAGGGTACTACCATGAGCAGTTCTTC
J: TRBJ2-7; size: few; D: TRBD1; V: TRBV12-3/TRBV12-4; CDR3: CASRPGTGGFLEQYF; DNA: TGTGCCAGCAGACCCGGGACAGGGGGCTTTCTGGAGCAGTACTTC
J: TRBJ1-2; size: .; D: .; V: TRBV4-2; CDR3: CASSRDGCQGLRSTF; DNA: TGTGCCAGCAGCCGAGACGGATGTCAGGGCTTAAGATCCACCTTC
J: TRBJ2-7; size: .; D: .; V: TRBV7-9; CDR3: CANSPLGSFALYEQYF; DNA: TGTGCCAACAGCCCACTGGGGTCCTTCGCTCTTTACGAGCAGTACTTC
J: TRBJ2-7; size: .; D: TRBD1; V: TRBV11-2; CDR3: CARSKGQAQTYEQYF; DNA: TGTGCCAGGAGCAAGGGACAGGCCCAGACCTACGAGCAGTACTTC
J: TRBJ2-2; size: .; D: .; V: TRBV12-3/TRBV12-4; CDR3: CASNLTVSNTGELFF; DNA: TGTGCCAGCAACCTGACAGTGTCGAACACCGGGGAGCTGTTTTTT
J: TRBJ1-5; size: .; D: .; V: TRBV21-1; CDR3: CASSEDVDSPRSQHF; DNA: TGTGCCAGCAGCGAAGACGTGGACTCACCGAGGTCCCAGCATTTT
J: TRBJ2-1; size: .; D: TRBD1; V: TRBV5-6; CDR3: CASSLQGKGNEQFF; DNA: TGTGCCAGCAGCTTACAGGGGAAGGGCAATGAGCAGTTCTTC
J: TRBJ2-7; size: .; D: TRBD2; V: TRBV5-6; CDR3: CASSLGTSGRTYEQYF; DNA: TGTGCCAGCAGCTTGGGGACAAGCGGGAGGACTTACGAGCAGTACTTC
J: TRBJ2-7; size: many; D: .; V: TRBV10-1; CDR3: CASSEVGDSYEQYF; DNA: TGCGCCAGCAGTGAGGTTGGTGATTCCTACGAGCAGTACTTC
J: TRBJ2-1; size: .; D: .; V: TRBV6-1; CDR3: CASSAPVRTNGSGAYNEQFF; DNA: TGTGCCAGCAGTGCCCCGGTTAGGACTAACGGGAGTGGGGCCTACAATGAGCAGTTCTTC
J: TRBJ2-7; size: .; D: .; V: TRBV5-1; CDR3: CTSSLESHTVEQYF; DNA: TGCACCAGCAGCTTGGAAAGCCACACCGTCGAGCAGTACTTC
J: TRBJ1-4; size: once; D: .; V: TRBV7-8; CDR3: CASSLMGSATNEKLLF; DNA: TGTGCCAGCAGCTTGATGGGCTCTGCAACTAATGAAAAACTGCTTTTT
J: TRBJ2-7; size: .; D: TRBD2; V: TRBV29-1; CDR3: CGVTGTGRGEQYF; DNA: TGTGGCGTAACCGGGACGGGGAGGGGAGAGCAGTACTTC
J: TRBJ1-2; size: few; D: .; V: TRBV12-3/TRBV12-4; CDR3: CASSLAGFDPAF; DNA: TGTGCCAGCAGTTTAGCCGGGTTTGACCCAGCCTTC
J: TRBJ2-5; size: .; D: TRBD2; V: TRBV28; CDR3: CASSLLTSGSGETQYF; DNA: TGTGCCAGCAGTTTACTGACTAGCGGGAGTGGGGAGACCCAGTACTTC
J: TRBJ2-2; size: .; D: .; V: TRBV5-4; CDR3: CASSLGSRGTWELFF; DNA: TGTGCCAGCAGCTTGGGATCCCGAGGCACCTGGGAGCTGTTTTTT
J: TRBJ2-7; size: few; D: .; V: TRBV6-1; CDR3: CASSEMGRGTYEQYF; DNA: TGTGCCAGCAGTGAAATGGGTAGAGGGACCTACGAGCAGTACTTC
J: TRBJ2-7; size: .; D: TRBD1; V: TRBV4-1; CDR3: CANSQGGCEQYF; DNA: TGCGCCAACAGCCAAGGGGGCTGCGAGCAGTACTTC
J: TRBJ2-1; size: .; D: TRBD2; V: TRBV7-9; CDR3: CASSWGLAGVDEQFF; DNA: TGTGCCAGCAGCTGGGGACTAGCGGGAGTGGATGAGCAGTTCTTC
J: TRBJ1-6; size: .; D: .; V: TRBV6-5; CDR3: CASSSVTSSYNSPPHF; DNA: TGTGCCAGCAGCTCCGTGACGAGCTCCTATAATTCACCCCCACACTTT
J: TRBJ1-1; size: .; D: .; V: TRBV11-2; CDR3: CASNVRQNTEAFF; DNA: TGTGCCAGCAACGTCCGGCAGAACACTGAAGCTTTCTTT
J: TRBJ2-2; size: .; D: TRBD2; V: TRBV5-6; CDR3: CASSSYTSGRSTGELFF; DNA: TGTGCCAGCAGCTCGTATACTAGCGGGAGAAGTACCGGGGAGCTGTTTTTT
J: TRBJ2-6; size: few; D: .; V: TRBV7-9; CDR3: CASSLTVSANVLTF; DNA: TGTGCCAGCAGCTTAACAGTTTCGGCCAACGTCCTGACTTTC
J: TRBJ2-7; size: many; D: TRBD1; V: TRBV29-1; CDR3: CSVDRGLGNEQYF; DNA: TGCAGCGTCGACAGGGGGCTAGGTAACGAGCAGTACTTC
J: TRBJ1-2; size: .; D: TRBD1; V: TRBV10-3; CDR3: CAIGDDRDYTF; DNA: TGTGCCATCGGGGACGACAGGGACTACACCTTC
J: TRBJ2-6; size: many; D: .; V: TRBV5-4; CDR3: CASSVAGANVLTF; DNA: TGTGCCAGCAGCGTTGCTGGGGCCAACGTCCTGACTTTC
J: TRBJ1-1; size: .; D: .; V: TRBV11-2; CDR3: CASSPRNQRNTEAFF; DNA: TGTGCCAGCAGCCCTAGGAATCAACGAAACACTGAAGCTTTCTTT
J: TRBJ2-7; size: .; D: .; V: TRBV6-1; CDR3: CASSEARGGGPFTPYEQYF; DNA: TGTGCTAGCAGTGAGGCGAGGGGAGGAGGACCCTTTACCCCATACGAGCAGTACTTC
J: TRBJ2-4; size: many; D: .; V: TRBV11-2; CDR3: CASSLEGTSFIQYF; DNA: TGTGCCAGCAGCTTAGAAGGGACAAGTTTTATTCAGTACTTC
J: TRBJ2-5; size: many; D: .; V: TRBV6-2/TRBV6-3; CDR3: CASSYPSTVTRRETQYF; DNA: TGTGCCAGCAGTTATCCCTCTACAGTAACCCGACGGGAGACCCAGTACTTC
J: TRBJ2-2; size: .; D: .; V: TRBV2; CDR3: CASRRPPRNTGELFF; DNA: TGTGCCAGCAGAAGACCCCCGAGGAACACCGGGGAGCTGTTTTTT
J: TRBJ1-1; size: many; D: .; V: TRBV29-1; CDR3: CSLSPGTEAFF; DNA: TGCAGCCTTTCCCCCGGCACTGAAGCTTTCTTT
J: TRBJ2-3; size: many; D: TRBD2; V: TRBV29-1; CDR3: CSVETSGRAQYF; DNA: TGCAGCGTTGAAACCAGCGGGAGAGCGCAGTATTTT
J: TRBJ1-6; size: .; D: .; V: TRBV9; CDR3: CASSVATEGSPLHF; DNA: TGTGCCAGCAGCGTAGCTACAGAGGGTTCACCCCTCCACTTT
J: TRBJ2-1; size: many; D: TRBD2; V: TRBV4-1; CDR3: CASSQVSGLVPEQFF; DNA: TGCGCCAGCAGCCAAGTTTCGGGACTAGTTCCTGAGCAGTTCTTC